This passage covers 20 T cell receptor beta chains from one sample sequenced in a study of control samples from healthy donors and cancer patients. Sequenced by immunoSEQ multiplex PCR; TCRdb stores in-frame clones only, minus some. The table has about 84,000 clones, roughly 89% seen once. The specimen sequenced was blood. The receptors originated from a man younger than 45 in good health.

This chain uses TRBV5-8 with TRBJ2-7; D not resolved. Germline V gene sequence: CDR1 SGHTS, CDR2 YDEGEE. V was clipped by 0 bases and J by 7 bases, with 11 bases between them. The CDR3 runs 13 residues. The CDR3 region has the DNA TGTGCCAGCAGCTTGGGGTTTTTCGGGGAGCAGTACTTC. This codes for CASSLGFFGEQYF.

The CDR3 sequence is CASSQPREGGSGNSPLHF. The CDR3 coding sequence is TGTGCCAGCAGCCAACCCCGGGAGGGAGGGTCGGGCAATTCACCCCTCCACTTT. V and J are TRBV3-1 (or the pseudogene TRBV3-2) and TRBJ1-6; D uncertain. The V end lost 2 bases, the J end lost 7 bases, and 21 bases lay between the germline ends. The CDR3 is made up of 18 amino acids. Per the germline V gene, CDR1 is LGHDT and CDR2 is YNNKEL (reference sequence).

CDR3 coding DNA: TGTGCCAGCAGCGTAGAGGCCAGGCCTAACTATGGCTACACCTTC. Amino acids: CASSVEARPNYGYTF. The chain links TRBV9 to TRBJ1-2; D not certain. Germline V gives CDR1 SGDLS, CDR2 YYNGEE. With 0 bases removed from V and 0 bases from J, the gap between germline ends came to 9 bases. The CDR3 contains 15 residues.

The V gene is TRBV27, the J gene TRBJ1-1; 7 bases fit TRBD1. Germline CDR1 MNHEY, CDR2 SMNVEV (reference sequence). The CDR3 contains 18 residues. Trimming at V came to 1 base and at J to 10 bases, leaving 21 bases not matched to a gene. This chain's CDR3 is CASSLLVPLGQLVTGAFF. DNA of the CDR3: TGTGCCAGCAGTTTATTGGTTCCGCTGGGACAGTTGGTGACAGGAGCTTTCTTT.

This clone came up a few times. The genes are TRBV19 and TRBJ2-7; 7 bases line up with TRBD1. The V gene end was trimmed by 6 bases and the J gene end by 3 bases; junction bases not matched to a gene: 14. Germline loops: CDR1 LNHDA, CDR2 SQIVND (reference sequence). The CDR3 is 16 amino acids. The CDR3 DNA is TGTGCCAGTAGCCAAACCTGGGGACAGAGGAACTACGAGCAGTACTTC. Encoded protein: CASSQTWGQRNYEQYF.

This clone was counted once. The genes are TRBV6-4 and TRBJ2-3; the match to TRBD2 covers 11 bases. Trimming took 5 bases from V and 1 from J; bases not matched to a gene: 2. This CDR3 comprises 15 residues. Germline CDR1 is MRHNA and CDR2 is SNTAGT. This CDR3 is CASSLAGGGTDTQYF. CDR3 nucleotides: TGTGCCAGCAGTCTAGCGGGAGGAGGCACAGATACGCAGTATTTT.

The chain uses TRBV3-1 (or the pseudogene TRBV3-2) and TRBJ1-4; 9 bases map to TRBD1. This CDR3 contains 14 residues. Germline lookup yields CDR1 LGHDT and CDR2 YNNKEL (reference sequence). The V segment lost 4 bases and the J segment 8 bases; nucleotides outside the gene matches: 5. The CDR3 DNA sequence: TGTGCCAGCAGCCTCAGGGGGACAGGGGAAAAACTGTTTTTT. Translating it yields CASSLRGTGEKLFF.

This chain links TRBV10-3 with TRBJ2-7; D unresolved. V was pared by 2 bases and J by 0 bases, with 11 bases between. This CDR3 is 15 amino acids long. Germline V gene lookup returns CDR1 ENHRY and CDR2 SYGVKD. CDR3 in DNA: TGTGCCATCAGTGAGGTTTCAGGATACTCCTACGAGCAGTACTTC. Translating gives CAISEVSGYSYEQYF.

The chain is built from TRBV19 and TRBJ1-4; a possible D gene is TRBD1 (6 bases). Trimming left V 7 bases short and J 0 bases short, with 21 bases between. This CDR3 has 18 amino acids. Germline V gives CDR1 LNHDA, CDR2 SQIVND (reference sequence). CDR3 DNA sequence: TGTGCCAGTAAATTACAGGGAGGTAGAGGGGCAACTAATGAAAAACTGTTTTTT. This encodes CASKLQGGRGATNEKLFF.

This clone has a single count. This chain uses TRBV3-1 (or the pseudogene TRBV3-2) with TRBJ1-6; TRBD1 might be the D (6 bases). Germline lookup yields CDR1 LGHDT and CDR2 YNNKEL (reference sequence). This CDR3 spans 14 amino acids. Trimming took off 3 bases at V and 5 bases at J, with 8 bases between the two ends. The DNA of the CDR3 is TGTGCCAGCAGCCAGGGACAAAATAATTCACCCCTCCACTTT. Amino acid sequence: CASSQGQNNSPLHF.

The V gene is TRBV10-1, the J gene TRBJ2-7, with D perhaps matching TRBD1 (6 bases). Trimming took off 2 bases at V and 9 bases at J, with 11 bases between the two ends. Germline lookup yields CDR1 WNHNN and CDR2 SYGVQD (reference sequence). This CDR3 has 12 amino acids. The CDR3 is CASSEQGWGQYF. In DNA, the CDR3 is TGCGCCAGCAGTGAGCAGGGGTGGGGGCAGTACTTC.

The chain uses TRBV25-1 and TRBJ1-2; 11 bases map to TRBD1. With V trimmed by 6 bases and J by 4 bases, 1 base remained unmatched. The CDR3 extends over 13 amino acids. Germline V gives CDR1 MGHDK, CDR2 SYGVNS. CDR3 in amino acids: CASRDRGPYGYTF. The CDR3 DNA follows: TGTGCCAGCAGGGACAGGGGGCCCTATGGCTACACCTTC.

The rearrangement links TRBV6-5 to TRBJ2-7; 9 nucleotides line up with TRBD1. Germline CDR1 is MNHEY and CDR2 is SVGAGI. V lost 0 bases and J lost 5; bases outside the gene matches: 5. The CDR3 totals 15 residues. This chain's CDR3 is CASSYSRDRVHEQYF. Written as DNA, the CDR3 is TGTGCCAGCAGTTACTCGAGGGACAGGGTCCACGAGCAGTACTTC.

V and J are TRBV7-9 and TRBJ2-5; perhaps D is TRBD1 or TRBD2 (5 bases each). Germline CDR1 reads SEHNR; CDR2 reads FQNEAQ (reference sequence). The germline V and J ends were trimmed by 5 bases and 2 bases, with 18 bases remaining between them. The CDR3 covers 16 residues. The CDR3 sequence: CASSIRRDVIQETQYF. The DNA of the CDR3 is TGTGCCAGCAGCATCCGCCGGGACGTGATTCAAGAGACCCAGTACTTC.

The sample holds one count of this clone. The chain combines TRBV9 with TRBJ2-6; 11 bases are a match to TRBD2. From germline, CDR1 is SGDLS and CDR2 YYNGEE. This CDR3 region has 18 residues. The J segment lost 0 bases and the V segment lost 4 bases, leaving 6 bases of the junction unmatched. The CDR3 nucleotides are TGTGCCAGCAGCCTGGGACTAGCGGATAACTCTGGGGCCAACGTCCTGACTTTC. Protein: CASSLGLADNSGANVLTF. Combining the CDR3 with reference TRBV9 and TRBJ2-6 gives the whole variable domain DSGVTQTPKHLITATGQRVTLRCSPRSGDLSVYWYQQSLDQGLQFLIQYYNGEERAKGNILERFSAQQFPDLHSELNLSSLELGDSALYFCASSLGLADNSGANVLTFGAGSRLTVL.

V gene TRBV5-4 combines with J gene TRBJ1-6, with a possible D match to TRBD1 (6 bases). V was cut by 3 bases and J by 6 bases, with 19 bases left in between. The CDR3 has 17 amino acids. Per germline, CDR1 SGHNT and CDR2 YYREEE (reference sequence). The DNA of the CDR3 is TGTGCCAGCAGCTCGAAATCGTTACAGGGTCCTAATTCACCCCTCCACTTT. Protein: CASSSKSLQGPNSPLHF.

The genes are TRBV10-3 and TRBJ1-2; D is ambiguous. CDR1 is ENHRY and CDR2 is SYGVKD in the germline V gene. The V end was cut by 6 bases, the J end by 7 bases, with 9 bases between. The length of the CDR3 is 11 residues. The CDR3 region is CAISSSSGYTF. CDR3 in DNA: TGTGCCATCAGCTCGAGCTCTGGCTACACCTTC.

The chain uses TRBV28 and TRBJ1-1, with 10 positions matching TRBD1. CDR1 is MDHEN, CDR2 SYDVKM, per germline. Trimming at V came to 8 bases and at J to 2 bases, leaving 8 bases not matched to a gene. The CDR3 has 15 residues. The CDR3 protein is CASGGTGVSNTEAFF. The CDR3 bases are TGTGCCAGCGGAGGGACAGGGGTTAGTAACACTGAAGCTTTCTTT.

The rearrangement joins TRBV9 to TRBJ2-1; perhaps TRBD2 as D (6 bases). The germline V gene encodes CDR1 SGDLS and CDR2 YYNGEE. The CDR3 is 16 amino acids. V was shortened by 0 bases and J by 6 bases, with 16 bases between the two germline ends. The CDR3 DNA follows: TGTGCCAGCAGCGTAGATGGCGGGACCTCCCCCAATGAGCAGTTCTTC. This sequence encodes CASSVDGGTSPNEQFF.

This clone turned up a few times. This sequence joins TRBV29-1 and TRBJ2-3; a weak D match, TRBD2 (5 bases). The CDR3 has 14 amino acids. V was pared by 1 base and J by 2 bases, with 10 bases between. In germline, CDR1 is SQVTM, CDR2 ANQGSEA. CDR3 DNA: TGCAGCGTTGAAGGCTCGAGGGACACAGATACGCAGTATTTT. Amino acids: CSVEGSRDTDTQYF.